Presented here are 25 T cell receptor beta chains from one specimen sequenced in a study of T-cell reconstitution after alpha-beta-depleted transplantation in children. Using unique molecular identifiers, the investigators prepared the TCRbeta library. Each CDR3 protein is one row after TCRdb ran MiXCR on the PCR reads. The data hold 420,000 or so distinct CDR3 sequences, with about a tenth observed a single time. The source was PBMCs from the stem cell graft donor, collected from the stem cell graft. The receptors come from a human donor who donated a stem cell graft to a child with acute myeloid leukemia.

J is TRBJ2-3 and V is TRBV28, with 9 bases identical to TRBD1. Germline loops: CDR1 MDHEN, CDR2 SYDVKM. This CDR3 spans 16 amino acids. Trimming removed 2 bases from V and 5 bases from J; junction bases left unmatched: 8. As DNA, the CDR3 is TGTGCCAGCAGTTTACCACAGGGGGCGCTTGGAGATACGCAGTATTTT. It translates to CASSLPQGALGDTQYF.

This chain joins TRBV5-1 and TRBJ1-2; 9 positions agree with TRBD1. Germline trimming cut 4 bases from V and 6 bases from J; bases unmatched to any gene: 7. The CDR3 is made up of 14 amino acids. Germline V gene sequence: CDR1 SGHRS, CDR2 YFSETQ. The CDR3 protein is CASSRGTGFDGYTF. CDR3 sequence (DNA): TGCGCCAGCAGCAGAGGGACAGGGTTTGATGGCTACACCTTC.

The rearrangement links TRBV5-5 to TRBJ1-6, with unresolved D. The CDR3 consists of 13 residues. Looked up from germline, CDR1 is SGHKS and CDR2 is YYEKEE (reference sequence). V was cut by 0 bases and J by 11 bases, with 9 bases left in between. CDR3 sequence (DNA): TGTGCCAGCAGCTTGGGGGATAAGACACCCCTCCACTTT. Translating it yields CASSLGDKTPLHF.

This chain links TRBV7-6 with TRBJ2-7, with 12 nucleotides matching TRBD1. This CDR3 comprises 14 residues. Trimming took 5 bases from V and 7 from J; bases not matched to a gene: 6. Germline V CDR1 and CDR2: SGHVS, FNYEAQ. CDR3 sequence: CASSPGQGAWEQYF. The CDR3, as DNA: TGTGCCAGCAGCCCGGGACAGGGGGCTTGGGAGCAGTACTTC.

CDR3 DNA: TGCAGTGCTAGAGATCCCAGACGGGACTCCTACGAGCAGTACTTC. Translation: CSARDPRRDSYEQYF. The chain is built from TRBV20-1 and TRBJ2-7; possible D gene TRBD2, 5 bases. V gave up 0 bases and J gave up 0 bases, with 12 bases separating them. CDR3 length: 15 amino acids. In germline, CDR1 is DFQATT, CDR2 SNEGSKA (reference sequence).

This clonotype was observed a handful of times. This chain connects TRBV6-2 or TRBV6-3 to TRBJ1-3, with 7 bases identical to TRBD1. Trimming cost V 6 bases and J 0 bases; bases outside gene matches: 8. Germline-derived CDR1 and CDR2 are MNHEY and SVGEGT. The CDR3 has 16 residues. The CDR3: CASSLQGDYSGNTIYF. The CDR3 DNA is TGTGCCAGCAGCCTCCAGGGGGACTACTCTGGAAACACCATATATTTT.

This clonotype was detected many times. CDR3 coding DNA: TGTGCCAGCAGCGTAGGGGCCCTGAGCAATCAGCCCCAGCATTTT. The encoded protein is CASSVGALSNQPQHF. The chain uses TRBV9 and TRBJ1-5; D call uncertain. V lost 0 bases and J 1 base, leaving 8 bases between the germline ends. The germline CDR1 and CDR2 sequences are SGDLS and YYNGEE. CDR3 length: 15 residues.

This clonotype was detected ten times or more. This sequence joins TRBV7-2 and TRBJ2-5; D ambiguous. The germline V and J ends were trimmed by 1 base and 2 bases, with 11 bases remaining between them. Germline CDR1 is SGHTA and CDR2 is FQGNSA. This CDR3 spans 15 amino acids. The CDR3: CASSLVENLQETQYF. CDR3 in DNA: TGTGCCAGCAGCTTAGTTGAAAACCTTCAAGAGACCCAGTACTTC.

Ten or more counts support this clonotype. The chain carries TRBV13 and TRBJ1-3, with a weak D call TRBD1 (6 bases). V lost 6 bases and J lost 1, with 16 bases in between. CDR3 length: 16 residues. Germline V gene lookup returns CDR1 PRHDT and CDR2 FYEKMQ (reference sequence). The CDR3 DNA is TGTGCCAGCAGGGAAGCAGGGGTCCCGTCTGGAAACACCATATATTTT. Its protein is CASREAGVPSGNTIYF.

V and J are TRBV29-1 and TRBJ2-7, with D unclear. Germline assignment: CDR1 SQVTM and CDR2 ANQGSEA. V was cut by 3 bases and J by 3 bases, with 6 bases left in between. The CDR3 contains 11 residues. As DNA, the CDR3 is TGCAGCGTTGATACAATCTACGAGCAGTACTTC. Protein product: CSVDTIYEQYF.

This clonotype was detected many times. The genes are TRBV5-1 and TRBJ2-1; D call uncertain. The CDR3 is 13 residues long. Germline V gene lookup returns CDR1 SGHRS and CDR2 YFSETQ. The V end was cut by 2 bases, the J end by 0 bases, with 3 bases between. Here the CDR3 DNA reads TGCGCCAGCAGCTTAAACTCCTACAATGAGCAGTTCTTC. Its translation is CASSLNSYNEQFF.

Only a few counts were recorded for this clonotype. Here the CDR3 reads CASSDGEIYEQYV. CDR3 bases: TGCGCCAGCAGTGACGGGGAAATCTACGAGCAGTACGTC. The chain employs TRBV10-2 and TRBJ2-7; TRBD2 might be the D (5 bases). Looked up from germline, CDR1 is WSHSY and CDR2 is SAAADI. This CDR3 is built from 13 residues. Trimming took 3 bases from V and 3 from J, leaving 9 bases between them.

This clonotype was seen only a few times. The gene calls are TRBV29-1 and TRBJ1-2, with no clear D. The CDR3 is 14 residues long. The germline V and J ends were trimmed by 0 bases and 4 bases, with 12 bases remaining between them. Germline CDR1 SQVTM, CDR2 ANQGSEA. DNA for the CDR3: TGCAGCGTTGAAGACCGAACGGAGATCTATGGCTACACCTTC. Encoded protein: CSVEDRTEIYGYTF.

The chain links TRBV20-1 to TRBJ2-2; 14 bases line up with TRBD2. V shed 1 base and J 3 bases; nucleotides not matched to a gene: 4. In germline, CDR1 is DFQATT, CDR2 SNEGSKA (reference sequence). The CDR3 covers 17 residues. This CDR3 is CSARGGTSGGYTGELFF. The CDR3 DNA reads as TGCAGTGCTAGAGGCGGGACTAGCGGGGGATACACCGGGGAGCTGTTTTTT.

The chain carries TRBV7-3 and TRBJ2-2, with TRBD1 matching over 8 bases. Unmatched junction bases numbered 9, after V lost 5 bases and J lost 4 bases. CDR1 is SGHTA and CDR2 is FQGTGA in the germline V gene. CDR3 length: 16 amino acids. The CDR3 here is CASSPMGQGATGELFF. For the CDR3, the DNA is TGTGCCAGCAGCCCGATGGGGCAGGGGGCCACCGGGGAGCTGTTTTTT.

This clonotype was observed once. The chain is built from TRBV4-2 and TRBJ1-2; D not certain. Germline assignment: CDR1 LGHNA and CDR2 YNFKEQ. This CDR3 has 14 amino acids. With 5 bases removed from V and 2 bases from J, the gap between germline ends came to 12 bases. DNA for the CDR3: TGTGCCAGCAGCTACCACAGTCTGAACTATGGCTACACCTTC. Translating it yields CASSYHSLNYGYTF.

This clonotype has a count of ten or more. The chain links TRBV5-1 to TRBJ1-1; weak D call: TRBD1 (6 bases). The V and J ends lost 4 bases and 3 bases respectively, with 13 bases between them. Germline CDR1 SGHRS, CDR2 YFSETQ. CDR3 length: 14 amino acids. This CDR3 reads CASSLQGPDTEAFF. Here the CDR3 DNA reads TGCGCCAGCAGCCTACAGGGCCCGGACACTGAAGCTTTCTTT.

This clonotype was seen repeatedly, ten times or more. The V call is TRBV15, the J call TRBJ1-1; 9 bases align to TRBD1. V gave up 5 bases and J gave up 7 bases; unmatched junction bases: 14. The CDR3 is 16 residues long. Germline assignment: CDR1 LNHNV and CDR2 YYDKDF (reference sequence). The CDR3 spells CATSGYSGTGFYEAFF. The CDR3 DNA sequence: TGTGCCACCAGCGGGTACTCCGGGACAGGGTTTTATGAAGCTTTCTTT.

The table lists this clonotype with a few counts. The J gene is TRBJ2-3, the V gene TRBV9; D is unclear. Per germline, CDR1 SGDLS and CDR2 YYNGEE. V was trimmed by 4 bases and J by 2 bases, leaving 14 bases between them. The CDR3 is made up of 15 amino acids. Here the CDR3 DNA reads TGTGCCAGCAGCCCCCGCGGCCTTTCCACAGATACGCAGTATTTT. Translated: CASSPRGLSTDTQYF.

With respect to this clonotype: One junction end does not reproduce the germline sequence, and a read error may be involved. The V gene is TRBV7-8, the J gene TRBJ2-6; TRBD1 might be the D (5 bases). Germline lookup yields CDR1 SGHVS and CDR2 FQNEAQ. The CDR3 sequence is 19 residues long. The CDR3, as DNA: TGTGCCAGCAGCTTAGTTCGGGCCTTTTGGGGCTCTGGGGCCAACGGCCTGACTTTC. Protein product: CASSLVRAFWGSGANGLTF.

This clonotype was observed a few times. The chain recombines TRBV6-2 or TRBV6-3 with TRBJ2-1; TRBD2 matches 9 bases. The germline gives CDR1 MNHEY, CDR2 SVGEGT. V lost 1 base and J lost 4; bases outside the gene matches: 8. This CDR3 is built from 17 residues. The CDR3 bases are TGTGCCAGCAGTTACTTACCCCTAGCGGGACCTTACAATGAGCAGTTCTTC. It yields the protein CASSYLPLAGPYNEQFF.

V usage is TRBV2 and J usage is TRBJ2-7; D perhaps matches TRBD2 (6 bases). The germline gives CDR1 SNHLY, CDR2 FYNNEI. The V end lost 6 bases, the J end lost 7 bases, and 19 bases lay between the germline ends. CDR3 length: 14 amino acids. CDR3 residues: CASRPTGGLREQYF. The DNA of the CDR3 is TGTGCCAGCAGGCCAACCGGGGGATTACGAGAGCAGTACTTC.

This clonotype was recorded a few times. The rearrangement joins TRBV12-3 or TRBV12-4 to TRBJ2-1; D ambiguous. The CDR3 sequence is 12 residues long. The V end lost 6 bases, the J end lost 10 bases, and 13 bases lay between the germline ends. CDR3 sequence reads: CASRVARREQFF. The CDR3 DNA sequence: TGTGCCAGCAGGGTGGCCCGCCGGGAGCAGTTCTTC.

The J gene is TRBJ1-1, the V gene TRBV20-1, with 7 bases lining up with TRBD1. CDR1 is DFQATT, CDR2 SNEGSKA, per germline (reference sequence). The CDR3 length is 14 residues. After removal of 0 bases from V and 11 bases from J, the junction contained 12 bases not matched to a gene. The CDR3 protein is CSARDGGTAIAAFF. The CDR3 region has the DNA TGCAGTGCTAGAGATGGGGGGACAGCCATCGCGGCTTTCTTT.

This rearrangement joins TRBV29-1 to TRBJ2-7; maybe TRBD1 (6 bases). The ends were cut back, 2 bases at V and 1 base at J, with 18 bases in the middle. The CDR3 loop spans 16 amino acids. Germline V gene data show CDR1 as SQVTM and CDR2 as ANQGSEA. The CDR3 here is CSVESVRDNLSYEQYF. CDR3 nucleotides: TGCAGCGTTGAATCAGTTCGGGACAATTTATCCTACGAGCAGTACTTC.